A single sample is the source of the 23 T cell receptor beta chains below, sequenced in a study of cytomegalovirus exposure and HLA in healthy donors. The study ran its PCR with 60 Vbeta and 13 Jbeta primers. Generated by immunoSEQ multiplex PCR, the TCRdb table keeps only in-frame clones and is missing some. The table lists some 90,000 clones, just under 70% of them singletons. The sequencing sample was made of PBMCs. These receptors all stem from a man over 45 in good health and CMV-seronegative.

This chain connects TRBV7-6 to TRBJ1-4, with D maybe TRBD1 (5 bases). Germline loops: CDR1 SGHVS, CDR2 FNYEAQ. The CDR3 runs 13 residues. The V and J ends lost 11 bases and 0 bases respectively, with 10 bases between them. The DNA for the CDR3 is TGTGCCTCGCGGGGGTCAACTAATGAAAAACTGTTTTTT. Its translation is CASRGSTNEKLFF.

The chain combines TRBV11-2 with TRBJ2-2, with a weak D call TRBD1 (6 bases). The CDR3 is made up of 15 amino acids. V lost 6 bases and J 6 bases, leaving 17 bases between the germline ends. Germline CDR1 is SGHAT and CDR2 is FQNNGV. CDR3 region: CASSQLTGIAGELFF. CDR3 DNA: TGTGCCAGCAGTCAGTTAACAGGGATAGCCGGGGAGCTGTTTTTT.

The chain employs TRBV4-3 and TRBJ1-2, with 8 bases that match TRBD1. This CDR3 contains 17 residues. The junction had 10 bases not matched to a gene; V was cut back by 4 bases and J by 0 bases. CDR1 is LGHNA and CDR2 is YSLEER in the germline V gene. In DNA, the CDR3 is TGCGCCAGCAGCCGATGGGCAGGGGGCAACGCTAACTATGGCTACACCTTC. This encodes CASSRWAGGNANYGYTF.

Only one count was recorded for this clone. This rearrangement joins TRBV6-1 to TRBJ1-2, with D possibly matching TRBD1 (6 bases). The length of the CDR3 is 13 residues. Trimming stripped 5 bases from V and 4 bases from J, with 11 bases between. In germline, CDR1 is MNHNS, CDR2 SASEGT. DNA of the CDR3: TGTGCCAGCAGTTTTACAGGGATCTATGGCTACACCTTC. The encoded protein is CASSFTGIYGYTF.

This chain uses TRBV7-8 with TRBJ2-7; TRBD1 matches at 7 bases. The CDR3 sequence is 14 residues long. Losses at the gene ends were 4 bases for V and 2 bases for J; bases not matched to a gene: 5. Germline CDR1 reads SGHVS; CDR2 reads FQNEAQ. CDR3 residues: CASSSRQGPYEQYV. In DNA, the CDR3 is TGTGCCAGCAGCTCGCGACAGGGTCCCTACGAGCAGTACGTC.

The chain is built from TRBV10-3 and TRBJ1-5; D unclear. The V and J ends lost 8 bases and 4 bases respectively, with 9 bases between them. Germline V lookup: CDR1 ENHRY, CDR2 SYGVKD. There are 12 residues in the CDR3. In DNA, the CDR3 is TGTGCCATCTCCGACACGAATCAGCCCCAGCATTTT. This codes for CAISDTNQPQHF.

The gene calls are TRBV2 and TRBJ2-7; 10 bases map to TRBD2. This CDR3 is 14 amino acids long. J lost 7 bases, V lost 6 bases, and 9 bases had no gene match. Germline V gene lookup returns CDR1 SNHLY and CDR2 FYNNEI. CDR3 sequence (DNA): TGTGCCAGCAGACTAGCGGGGCCATCGGAGGAGCAGTACTTC. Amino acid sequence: CASRLAGPSEEQYF.

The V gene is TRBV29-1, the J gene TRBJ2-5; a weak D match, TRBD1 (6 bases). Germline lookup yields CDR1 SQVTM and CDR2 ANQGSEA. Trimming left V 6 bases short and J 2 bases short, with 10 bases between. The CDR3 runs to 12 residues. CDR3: CSVDTGQETQYF. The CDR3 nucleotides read TGCAGCGTGGACACAGGGCAAGAGACCCAGTACTTC.

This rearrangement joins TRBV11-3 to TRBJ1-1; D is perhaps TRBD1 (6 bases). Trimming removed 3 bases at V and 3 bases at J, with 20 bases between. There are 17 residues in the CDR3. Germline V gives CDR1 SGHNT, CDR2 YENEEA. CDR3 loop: CASSFLLRGKGYTEAFF. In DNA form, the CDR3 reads TGTGCCAGCAGCTTCCTCCTCAGGGGTAAAGGGTACACTGAAGCTTTCTTT.

The CDR3 spells CASSDRGRYQETQYF. DNA for the CDR3: TGTGCCAGCAGCGACAGGGGCCGGTACCAAGAGACCCAGTACTTC. V usage is TRBV5-4 and J usage is TRBJ2-5, with 8 bases lining up with TRBD1. Germline V gives CDR1 SGHNT, CDR2 YYREEE (reference sequence). V gave up 4 bases and J gave up 0 bases; unmatched junction bases: 5. This CDR3 is 15 amino acids long.

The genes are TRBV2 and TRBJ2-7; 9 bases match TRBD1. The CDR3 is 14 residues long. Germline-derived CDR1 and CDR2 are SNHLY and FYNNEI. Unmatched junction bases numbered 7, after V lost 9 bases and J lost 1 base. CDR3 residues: CASRDRAESYEQYF. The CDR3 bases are TGTGCCAGTAGGGACAGGGCCGAGTCCTACGAGCAGTACTTC.

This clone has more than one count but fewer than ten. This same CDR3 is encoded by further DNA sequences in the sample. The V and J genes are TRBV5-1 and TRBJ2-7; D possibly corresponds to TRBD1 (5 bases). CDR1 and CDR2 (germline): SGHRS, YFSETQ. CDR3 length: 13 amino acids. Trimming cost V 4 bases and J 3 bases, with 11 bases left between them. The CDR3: CASSPLQGYEQYF. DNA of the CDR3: TGCGCCAGCAGCCCCCTCCAGGGCTACGAGCAGTACTTC.

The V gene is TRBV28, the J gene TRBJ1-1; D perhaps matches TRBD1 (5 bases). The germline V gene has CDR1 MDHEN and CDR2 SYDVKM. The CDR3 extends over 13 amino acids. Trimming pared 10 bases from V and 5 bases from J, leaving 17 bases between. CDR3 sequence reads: CAIRDPGRTEAFF. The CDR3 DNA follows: TGTGCCATCCGGGACCCAGGGAGGACTGAAGCTTTCTTT.

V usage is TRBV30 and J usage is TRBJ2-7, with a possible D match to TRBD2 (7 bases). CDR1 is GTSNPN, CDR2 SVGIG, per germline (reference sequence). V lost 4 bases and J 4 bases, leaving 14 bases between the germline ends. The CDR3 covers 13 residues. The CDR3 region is CAWTTGRAYEQYF. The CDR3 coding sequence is TGTGCCTGGACTACAGGGAGGGCGTACGAGCAGTACTTC.

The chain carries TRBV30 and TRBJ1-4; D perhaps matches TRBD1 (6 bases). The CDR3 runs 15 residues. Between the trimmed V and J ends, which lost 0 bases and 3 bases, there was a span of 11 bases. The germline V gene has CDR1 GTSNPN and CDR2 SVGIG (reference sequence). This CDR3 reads CAWSVQGTANEKLFF. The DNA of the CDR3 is TGTGCCTGGAGTGTACAGGGTACGGCTAATGAAAAACTGTTTTTT.

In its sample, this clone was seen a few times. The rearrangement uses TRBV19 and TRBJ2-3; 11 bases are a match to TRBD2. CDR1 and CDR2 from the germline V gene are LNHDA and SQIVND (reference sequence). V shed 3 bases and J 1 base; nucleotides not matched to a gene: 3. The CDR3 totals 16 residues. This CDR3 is CASSIRLAGRTDTQYF. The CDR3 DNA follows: TGTGCCAGTAGTATTCGACTAGCGGGGCGCACAGATACGCAGTATTTT. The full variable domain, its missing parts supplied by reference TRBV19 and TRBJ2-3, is DGGITQSPKYLFRKEGQNVTLSCEQNLNHDAMYWYRQDPGQGLRLIYYSQIVNDFQKGDIAEGYSVSREKKESFPLTVTSAQKNPTAFYLCASSIRLAGRTDTQYFGPGTRLTVL.

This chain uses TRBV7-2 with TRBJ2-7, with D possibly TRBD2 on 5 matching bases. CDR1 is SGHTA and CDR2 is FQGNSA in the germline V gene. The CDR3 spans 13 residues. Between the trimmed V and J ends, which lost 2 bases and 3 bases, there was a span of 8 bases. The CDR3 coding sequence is TGTGCCAGCAGCTTAACCCGGGGCTACGAGCAGTACTTC. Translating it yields CASSLTRGYEQYF.

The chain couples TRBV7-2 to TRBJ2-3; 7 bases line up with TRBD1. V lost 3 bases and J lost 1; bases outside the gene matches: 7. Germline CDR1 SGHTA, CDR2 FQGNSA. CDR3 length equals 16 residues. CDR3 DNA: TGTGCCAGCAGCTTGTCGACAGGGATACGCACAGATACGCAGTATTTT. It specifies CASSLSTGIRTDTQYF. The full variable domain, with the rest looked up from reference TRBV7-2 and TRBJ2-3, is GAGVSQSPSNKVTEKGKDVELRCDPISGHTALYWYRQSLGQGLEFLIYFQGNSAPDKSGLPSDRFSAERTGGSVSTLTIQRTQQEDSAVYLCASSLSTGIRTDTQYFGPGTRLTVL.

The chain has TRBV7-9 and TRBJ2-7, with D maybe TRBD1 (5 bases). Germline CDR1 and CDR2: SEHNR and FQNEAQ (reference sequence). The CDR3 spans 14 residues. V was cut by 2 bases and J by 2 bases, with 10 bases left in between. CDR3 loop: CASSLLTAPYEQYV. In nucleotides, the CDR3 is TGTGCCAGCAGCTTATTGACAGCTCCCTACGAGCAGTACGTC.

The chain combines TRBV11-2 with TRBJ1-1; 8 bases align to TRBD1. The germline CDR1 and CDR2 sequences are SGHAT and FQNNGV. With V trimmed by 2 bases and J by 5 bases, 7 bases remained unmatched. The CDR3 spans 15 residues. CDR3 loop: CASSLLPGGKTEAFF. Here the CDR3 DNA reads TGTGCCAGCAGCTTACTGCCAGGGGGCAAAACTGAAGCTTTCTTT. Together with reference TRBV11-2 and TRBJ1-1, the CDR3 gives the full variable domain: EAGVAQSPRYKIIEKRQSVAFWCNPISGHATLYWYQQILGQGPKLLIQFQNNGVVDDSQLPKDRFSAERLKGVDSTLKIQPAKLEDSAVYLCASSLLPGGKTEAFFGQGTRLTVV.

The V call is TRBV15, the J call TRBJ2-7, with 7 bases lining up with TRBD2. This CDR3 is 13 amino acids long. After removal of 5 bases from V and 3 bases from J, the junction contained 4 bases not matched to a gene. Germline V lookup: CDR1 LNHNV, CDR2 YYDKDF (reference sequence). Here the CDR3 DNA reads TGTGCCACCAGCTGGTCTAGCGGCTACGAGCAGTACTTC. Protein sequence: CATSWSSGYEQYF. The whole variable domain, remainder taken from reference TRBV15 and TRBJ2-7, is DAMVIQNPRYQVTQFGKPVTLSCSQTLNHNVMYWYQQKSSQAPKLLFHYYDKDFNNEADTPDNFQSRRPNTSFCFLDIRSPGLGDTAMYLCATSWSSGYEQYFGPGTRLTVT.

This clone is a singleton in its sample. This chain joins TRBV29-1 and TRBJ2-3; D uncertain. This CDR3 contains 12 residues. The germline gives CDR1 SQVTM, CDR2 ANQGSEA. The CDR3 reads CSLRPSTDTQYF. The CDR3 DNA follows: TGCAGTCTACGCCCTAGCACAGATACGCAGTATTTT.

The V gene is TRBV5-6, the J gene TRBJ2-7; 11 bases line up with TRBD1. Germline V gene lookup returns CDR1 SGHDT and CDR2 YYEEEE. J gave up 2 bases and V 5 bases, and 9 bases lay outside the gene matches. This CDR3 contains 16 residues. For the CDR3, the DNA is TGTGCCAGCAGATACGGGCCGGGACAGGGGGCCTACGAGCAGTACTTC. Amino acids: CASRYGPGQGAYEQYF.